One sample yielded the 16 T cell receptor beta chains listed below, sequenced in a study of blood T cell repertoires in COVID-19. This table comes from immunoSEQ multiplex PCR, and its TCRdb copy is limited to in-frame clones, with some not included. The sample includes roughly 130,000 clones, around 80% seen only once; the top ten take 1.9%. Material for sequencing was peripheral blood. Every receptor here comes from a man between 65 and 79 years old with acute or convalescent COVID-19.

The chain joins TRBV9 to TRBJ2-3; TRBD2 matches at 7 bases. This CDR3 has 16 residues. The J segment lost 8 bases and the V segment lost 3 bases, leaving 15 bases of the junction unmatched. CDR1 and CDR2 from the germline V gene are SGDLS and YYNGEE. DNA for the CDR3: TGTGCCAGCAGCGCCGGGGGGATATCTAGCTTGGCTACGCAGTATTTT. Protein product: CASSAGGISSLATQYF.

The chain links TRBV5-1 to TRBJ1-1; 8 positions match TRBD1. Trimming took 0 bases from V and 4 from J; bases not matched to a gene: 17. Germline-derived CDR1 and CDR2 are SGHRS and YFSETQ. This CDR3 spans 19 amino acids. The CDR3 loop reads CASSLVPLGQGSYGTEAFF. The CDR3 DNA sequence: TGCGCCAGCAGCTTGGTCCCCCTCGGACAGGGTTCTTATGGCACTGAAGCTTTCTTT.

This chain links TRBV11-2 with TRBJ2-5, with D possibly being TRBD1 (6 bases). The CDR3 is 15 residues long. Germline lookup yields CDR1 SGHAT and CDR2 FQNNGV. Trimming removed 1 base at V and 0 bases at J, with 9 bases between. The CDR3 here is CASSLGDRYQETQYF. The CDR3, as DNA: TGTGCCAGCAGCTTAGGAGACAGGTACCAAGAGACCCAGTACTTC. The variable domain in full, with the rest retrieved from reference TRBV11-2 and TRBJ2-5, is EAGVAQSPRYKIIEKRQSVAFWCNPISGHATLYWYQQILGQGPKLLIQFQNNGVVDDSQLPKDRFSAERLKGVDSTLKIQPAKLEDSAVYLCASSLGDRYQETQYFGPGTRLLVL.

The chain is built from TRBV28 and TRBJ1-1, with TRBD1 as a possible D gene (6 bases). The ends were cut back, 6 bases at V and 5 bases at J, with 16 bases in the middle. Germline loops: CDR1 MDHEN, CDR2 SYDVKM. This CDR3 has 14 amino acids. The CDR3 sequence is CASSPAGARTEAFF. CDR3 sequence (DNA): TGTGCCAGCAGCCCCGCGGGGGCGCGAACTGAAGCTTTCTTT.

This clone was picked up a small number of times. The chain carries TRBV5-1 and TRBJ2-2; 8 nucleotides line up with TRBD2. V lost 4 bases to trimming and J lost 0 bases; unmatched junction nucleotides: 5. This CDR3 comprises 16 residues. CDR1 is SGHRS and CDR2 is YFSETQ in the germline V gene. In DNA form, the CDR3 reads TGCGCCAGCAGCCCAAGAGCGGGGGCGAACACCGGGGAGCTGTTTTTT. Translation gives CASSPRAGANTGELFF.

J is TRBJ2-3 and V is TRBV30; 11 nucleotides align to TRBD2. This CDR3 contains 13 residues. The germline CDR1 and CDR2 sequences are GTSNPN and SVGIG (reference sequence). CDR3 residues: CALAGGGTDTQYF. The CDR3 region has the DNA TGTGCGCTAGCGGGGGGCGGCACAGATACGCAGTATTTT. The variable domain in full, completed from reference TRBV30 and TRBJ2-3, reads SQTIHQWPATLVQPVGSPLSLECTVEGTSNPNLYWYRQAAGRGLQLLFYSVGIGQISSEVPQNLSASRPQDRQFILSSKKLLLSDSGFYLCALAGGGTDTQYFGPGTRLTVL.

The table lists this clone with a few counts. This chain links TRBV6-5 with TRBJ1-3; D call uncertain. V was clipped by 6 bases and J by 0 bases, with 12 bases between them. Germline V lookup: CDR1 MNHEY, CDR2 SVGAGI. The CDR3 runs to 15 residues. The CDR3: CASRVGWSSGNTIYF. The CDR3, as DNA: TGTGCCAGCAGGGTCGGGTGGAGCTCTGGAAACACCATATATTTT.

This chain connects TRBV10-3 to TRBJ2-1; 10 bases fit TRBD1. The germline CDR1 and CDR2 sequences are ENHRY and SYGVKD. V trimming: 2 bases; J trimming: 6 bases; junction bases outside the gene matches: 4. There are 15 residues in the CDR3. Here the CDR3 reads CAISERTGGTNEQFF. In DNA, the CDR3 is TGTGCCATCAGTGAGCGGACAGGGGGGACCAATGAGCAGTTCTTC.

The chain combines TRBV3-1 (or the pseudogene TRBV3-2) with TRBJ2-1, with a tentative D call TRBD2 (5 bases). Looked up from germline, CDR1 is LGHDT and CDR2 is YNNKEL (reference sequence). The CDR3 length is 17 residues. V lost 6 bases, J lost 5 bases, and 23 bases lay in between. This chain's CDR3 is CASRPSLTGGADNEQFF. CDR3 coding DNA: TGTGCCAGCAGACCATCTTTGACCGGAGGAGCGGACAATGAGCAGTTCTTC.

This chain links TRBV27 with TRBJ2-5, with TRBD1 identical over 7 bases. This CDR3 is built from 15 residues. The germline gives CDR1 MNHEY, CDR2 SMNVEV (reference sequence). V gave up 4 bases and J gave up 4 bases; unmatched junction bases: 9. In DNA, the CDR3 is TGTGCCAGCAGTTCTTTATCTTCAGGGGGAGAGACCCAGTACTTC. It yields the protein CASSSLSSGGETQYF.

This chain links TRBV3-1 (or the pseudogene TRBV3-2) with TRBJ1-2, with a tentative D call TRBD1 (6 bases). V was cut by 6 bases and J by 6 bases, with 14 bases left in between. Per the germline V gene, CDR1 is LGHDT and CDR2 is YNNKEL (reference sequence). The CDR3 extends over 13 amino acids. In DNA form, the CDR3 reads TGTGCCAGCAGTCGAACAGGGACGAATGGCTACACCTTC. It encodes CASSRTGTNGYTF.

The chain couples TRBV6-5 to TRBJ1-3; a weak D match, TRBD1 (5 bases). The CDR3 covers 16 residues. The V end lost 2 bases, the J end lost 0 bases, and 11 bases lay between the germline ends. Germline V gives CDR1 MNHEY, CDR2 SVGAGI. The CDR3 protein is CASSYGTLVSGNTIYF. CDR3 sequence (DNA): TGTGCCAGCAGTTACGGGACTCTTGTCTCTGGAAACACCATATATTTT.

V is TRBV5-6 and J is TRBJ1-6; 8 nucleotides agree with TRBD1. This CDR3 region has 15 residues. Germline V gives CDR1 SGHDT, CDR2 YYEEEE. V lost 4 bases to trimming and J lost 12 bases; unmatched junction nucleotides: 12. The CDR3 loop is CASSPRGDRPRPLHF. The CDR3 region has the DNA TGTGCCAGCAGCCCCCGGGGGGACAGGCCGAGACCCCTCCACTTT. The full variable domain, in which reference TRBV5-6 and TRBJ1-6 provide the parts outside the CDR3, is DAGVTQSPTHLIKTRGQQVTLRCSPKSGHDTVSWYQQALGQGPQFIFQYYEEEERQRGNFPDRFSGHQFPNYSSELNVNALLLGDSALYLCASSPRGDRPRPLHFGNGTRLTVT.

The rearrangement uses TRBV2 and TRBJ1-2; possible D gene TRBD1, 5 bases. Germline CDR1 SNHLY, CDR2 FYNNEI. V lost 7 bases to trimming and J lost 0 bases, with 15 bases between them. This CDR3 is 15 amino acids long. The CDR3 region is CASIPQGLANYGYTF. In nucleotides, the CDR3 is TGTGCCAGCATACCTCAGGGCTTAGCTAACTATGGCTACACCTTC.

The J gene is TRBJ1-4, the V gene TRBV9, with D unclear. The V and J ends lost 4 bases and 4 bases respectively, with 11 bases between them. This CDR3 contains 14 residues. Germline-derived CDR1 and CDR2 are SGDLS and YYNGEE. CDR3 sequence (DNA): TGTGCCAGCAGCACGGGGTTTGGTAATGAAAAACTGTTTTTT. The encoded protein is CASSTGFGNEKLFF.

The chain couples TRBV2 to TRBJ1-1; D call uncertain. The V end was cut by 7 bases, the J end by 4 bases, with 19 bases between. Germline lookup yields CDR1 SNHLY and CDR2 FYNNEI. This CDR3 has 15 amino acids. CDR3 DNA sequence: TGTGCCAGCAAGTCCTCAGAGGCCATGTCCACTGAAGCTTTCTTT. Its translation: CASKSSEAMSTEAFF. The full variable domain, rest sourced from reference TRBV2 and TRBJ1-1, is EPEVTQTPSHQVTQMGQEVILRCVPISNHLYFYWYRQILGQKVEFLVSFYNNEISEKSEIFDDQFSVERPDGSNFTLKIRSTKLEDSAMYFCASKSSEAMSTEAFFGQGTRLTVV.